Ten or more counts support the clone carrying this T cell receptor (beta chain). Its cognate antigen is unknown. The data were taken from a study of T cells after yellow fever vaccination. General study findings and limits: One caveat is that FACS-sorted repertoires could contain abundant clonotypes contaminating from the bulk population.

The CDR3 sequence is 15 residues long. With 0 bases removed from V and 4 bases from J, the gap between germline ends came to 15 bases. Germline V gene sequence: CDR1 DFQATT, CDR2 SNEGSKA (reference sequence). TCRdb passed the 5' RACE reads through MiXCR, listing each CDR3 protein once. Among 160,000 or so distinct CDR3 sequences listed, about 7% were seen once. Sequencing was performed on CD4+ T cells sorted from PBMCs, taken 5 to 6 days after the first yellow fever vaccination. The source is a man aged 18-30 years who received the YFV17D yellow fever vaccine. The V gene is TRBV20-1, the J gene TRBJ1-2; tentatively, D is TRBD1 (5 bases). The CDR3 DNA reads as TGCAGTGCTAGAGATTGGGGCGGAGACCTCTATGGCTACACCTTC. Translation: CSARDWGGDLYGYTF.